The clone carrying this TCR beta chain was seen a few times. Its target is unknown. A junction end diverges from the germline sequence, so it may reflect a read error. PCR involved 60 Vbeta and 13 Jbeta primers. Data came from immunoSEQ multiplex PCR; TCRdb stores just in-frame clones and leaves some out. The table has approximately 150,000 clones, nearly 80% seen once. These data belong to a study of cytomegalovirus exposure and HLA in healthy donors. Study conclusions and caveats: The authors listed 150 to 200 TCR beta chains as cytomegalovirus-associated. In a later analysis, TCR beta V- and J-gene trimming was associated with a missense DCLRE1C variant. In a later analysis, productive TCRs from donors in an Asian-associated ancestry cluster reportedly carried fewer N-insertions than the cohort mean.

CDR1 is SGHAT and CDR2 is FQDESV in the germline V gene (reference sequence). The CDR3 extends over 15 amino acids. The source is a woman aged 40-49 years in good health and CMV-seronegative. Sequencing input: PBMCs. This rearrangement joins TRBV11-1 to TRBJ2-1, with 9 bases matching TRBD2. For the CDR3, the DNA is TGTGCCAGCACCTTATCCGGGACTAGCACGAATGAGCAGTTCTTC. It is translated as CASTLSGTSTNEQFF.